This TCR beta chain is from a study of cytomegalovirus exposure and HLA in healthy donors. Amplification used 60 Vbeta primers and 13 Jbeta primers. Generated by immunoSEQ multiplex PCR, the TCRdb table keeps only in-frame clones and is missing some. The table records about 130,000 clones, approximately 80% of them present only once. This CDR3 is built from 13 residues. Trimming removed 7 bases at V and 5 bases at J, with 11 bases between. Germline V lookup: CDR1 MNHEY, CDR2 SVGAGI. The chain joins TRBV6-5 to TRBJ1-4; a possible D gene is TRBD1 (6 bases). Sequenced input: PBMCs. This TCR came from a male donor in good health and CMV-seronegative. CDR3 in amino acids: CASIDRRNEKLFF. As DNA, the CDR3 is TGTGCCAGCATAGACAGGCGGAATGAAAAACTGTTTTTT.